This TCR beta chain was sequenced in a study of blood T cell repertoires in COVID-19. Study context: Nucleic acid was either cDNA or gDNA, and it came from T cells, B-cell-depleted T cells, or PBMCs.

Original processing notes: Nucleated cell number was recorded as an estimate derived from reference gene primer amplification. Libraries were prepared by immunoSEQ multiplex PCR; TCRdb keeps only in-frame clonotypes and omits some of them. D and trimming come from the DNA, and the V and J calls and clone size come from that table. The data show about 460,000 clones, about 85% seen once. Recruits, aged roughly 18 to 95 years, lived in 20 to 30 US areas. Researchers sorted participants into cohorts using their self-reported clinical history. There are 13 residues in the CDR3. The germline V and J ends were trimmed by 6 bases and 2 bases, with 10 bases remaining between them.

This TCR was recovered from a woman aged 60-70 years who had recovered from COVID-19. The sequencing sample was made of PBMCs or T cells enriched from blood (not recorded which). The gene calls are TRBV12-3 or TRBV12-4 and TRBJ1-1; no reliable D call. The CDR3 reads CASSREINTEAFF. In nucleotides, the CDR3 is TGTGCCAGCAGCCGAGAAATAAACACTGAAGCTTTCTTT.